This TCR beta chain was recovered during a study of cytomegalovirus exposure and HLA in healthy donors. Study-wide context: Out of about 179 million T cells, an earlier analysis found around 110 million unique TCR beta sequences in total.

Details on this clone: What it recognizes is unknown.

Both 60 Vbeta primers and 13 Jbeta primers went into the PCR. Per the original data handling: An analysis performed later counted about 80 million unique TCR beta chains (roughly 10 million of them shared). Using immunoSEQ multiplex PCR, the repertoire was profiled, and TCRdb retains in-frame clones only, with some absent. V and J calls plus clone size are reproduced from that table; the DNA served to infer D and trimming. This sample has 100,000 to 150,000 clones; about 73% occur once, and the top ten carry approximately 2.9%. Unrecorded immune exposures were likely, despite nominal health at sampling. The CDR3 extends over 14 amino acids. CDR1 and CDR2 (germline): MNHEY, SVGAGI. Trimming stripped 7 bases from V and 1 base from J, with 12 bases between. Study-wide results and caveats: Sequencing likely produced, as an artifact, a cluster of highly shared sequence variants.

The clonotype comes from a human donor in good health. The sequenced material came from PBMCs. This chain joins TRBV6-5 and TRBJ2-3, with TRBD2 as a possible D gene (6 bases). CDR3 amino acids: CASKIGRGTDTQYF. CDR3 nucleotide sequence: TGTGCCAGCAAAATCGGGAGAGGCACAGATACGCAGTATTTT.